A single sample gave rise to the 18 T cell receptor beta chains below, sequenced in a study of graft-versus-host responses after intestinal transplantation. Profiled with immunoSEQ multiplex PCR; TCRdb holds only in-frame clones, not every one. The profile shows some 15,000 clones, 67% of them singletons. Intraepithelial lymphocytes and lamina propria lymphocytes were released through processing of graft tissue. Sequences were derived from ileum tissue, sampled around 94 weeks after intestinal transplantation. These receptor sequences come from a human patient who received an intestinal transplant, so some T cells may come from the graft donor.

This clone has just one count. This rearrangement joins TRBV11-2 to TRBJ2-5; possible D gene TRBD1, 6 bases. Germline lookup yields CDR1 SGHAT and CDR2 FQNNGV. Trimming cost V 1 base and J 2 bases, with 14 bases left between them. This CDR3 region has 16 residues. DNA of the CDR3: TGTGCCAGCAGCTTAGTCTTGGGGGCAGGGCAAGAGACCCAGTACTTC. Translation gives CASSLVLGAGQETQYF.

CDR3 in amino acids: CASSWDSSNTEAFF. In nucleotides, the CDR3 is TGTGCCAGCAGTTGGGACAGTTCTAACACTGAAGCTTTCTTT. The genes are TRBV27 and TRBJ1-1; 7 bases align to TRBD1. Germline V gives CDR1 MNHEY, CDR2 SMNVEV (reference sequence). Unmatched junction bases numbered 4, after V lost 4 bases and J lost 2 bases. This CDR3 contains 14 residues.

The chain employs TRBV6-1 and TRBJ1-5, with a tentative D call TRBD1 (5 bases). This CDR3 is 15 amino acids long. CDR1 MNHNS and CDR2 SASEGT come from the germline V gene. The ends were cut back, 5 bases at V and 6 bases at J, with 17 bases in the middle. CDR3 coding DNA: TGTGCCAGCAGTACCAGTAGGGGAAGGGGTCAGCCCCAGCATTTT. Protein: CASSTSRGRGQPQHF.

J is TRBJ2-7 and V is TRBV7-2; D gene unclear. This CDR3 has 15 residues. Germline V gene sequence: CDR1 SGHTA, CDR2 FQGNSA. Trimming removed 2 bases at V and 0 bases at J, with 11 bases between. The CDR3 sequence is CASSLSPAGSYEQYF. DNA for the CDR3: TGTGCCAGCAGCTTATCCCCGGCAGGCTCCTACGAGCAGTACTTC. Full variable domain (missing parts from reference TRBV7-2 and TRBJ2-7): GAGVSQSPSNKVTEKGKDVELRCDPISGHTALYWYRQSLGQGLEFLIYFQGNSAPDKSGLPSDRFSAERTGGSVSTLTIQRTQQEDSAVYLCASSLSPAGSYEQYFGPGTRLTVT.

In this sample, this clone is medium-sized. The chain has TRBV18 and TRBJ2-7; weak D call: TRBD1 (6 bases). Trimming took off 4 bases at V and 4 bases at J, with 11 bases between the two ends. The CDR3 totals 13 residues. CDR1 and CDR2 (germline): KGHSH, LQKENI. This CDR3 is CASSQDRQYEQYF. The DNA of the CDR3 is TGTGCCAGCTCACAGGACAGACAATACGAGCAGTACTTC. Combining the CDR3 with reference TRBV18 and TRBJ2-7 gives the whole variable domain NAGVMQNPRHLVRRRGQEARLRCSPMKGHSHVYWYRQLPEEGLKFMVYLQKENIIDESGMPKERFSAEFPKEGPSILRIQQVVRGDSAAYFCASSQDRQYEQYFGPGTRLTVT.

The chain joins TRBV7-2 to TRBJ1-3; D may be TRBD1 (5 bases). Per the germline V gene, CDR1 is SGHTA and CDR2 is FQGNSA. V lost 1 base, J lost 4 bases, and 17 bases lay in between. This CDR3 has 17 amino acids. In DNA form, the CDR3 reads TGTGCCAGCAGCTTAGGCCCGAAAGGGGCGGCGGGAAACACCATATATTTT. Amino acids: CASSLGPKGAAGNTIYF.

Concerning this clone: Its ends do not fully match the called genes, so a read error is possible. The J gene is TRBJ2-1, the V gene TRBV5-6; 8 bases line up with TRBD2. Germline CDR1 is SGHDT and CDR2 is YYEEEE. The CDR3 has 13 residues. CDR3 bases: TGTGCCAGCAGCTTGGCGTTACCGGGGGGGCAAGTCTTC. Encoded protein: CASSLALPGGQVF.

The chain recombines TRBV11-3 with TRBJ2-3, with 8 bases identical to TRBD1. Germline values: CDR1 SGHNT, CDR2 YENEEA. V lost 5 bases and J lost 2; bases outside the gene matches: 12. The CDR3 spans 17 residues. The DNA of the CDR3 is TGTGCCAGCAGCCCGTTACTCGGACAGGGATCCACAGATACGCAGTATTTT. This sequence encodes CASSPLLGQGSTDTQYF.

V and J are TRBV5-1 and TRBJ1-2; TRBD1 matches 8 bases. The CDR3 covers 13 residues. Per germline, CDR1 SGHRS and CDR2 YFSETQ. V trimming: 0 bases; J trimming: 8 bases; junction bases outside the gene matches: 3. This CDR3 is CASSLGDRYGYTF. CDR3 sequence (DNA): TGCGCCAGCAGCTTGGGGGACAGGTACGGCTACACCTTC.

V and J are TRBV11-2 and TRBJ2-5; TRBD1 matches 8 bases. The DNA end lines up better with TRBJ2-7; the J call may be wrong. This CDR3 region has 15 residues. CDR1 SGHAT and CDR2 FQNNGV come from the germline V gene. Written as DNA, the CDR3 is TGTGCCAGCAGCTTAGGTCCAGGGGGCAGGTACGAGCAGTACTTC. Translating gives CASSLGPGGRYEQYF.

The V and J genes are TRBV6-5 and TRBJ2-2; D is perhaps TRBD1 (6 bases). The CDR3 sequence is 13 residues long. The germline CDR1 and CDR2 sequences are MNHEY and SVGAGI. The V end lost 5 bases, the J end lost 3 bases, and 7 bases lay between the germline ends. CDR3 protein: CASSRQDTGELFF. The DNA of the CDR3 is TGTGCCAGCAGTAGACAGGACACCGGGGAGCTGTTTTTT.

This chain uses TRBV18 with TRBJ1-1; no definite D call. V lost 3 bases and J 4 bases, leaving 15 bases between the germline ends. There are 15 residues in the CDR3. Germline V gene data show CDR1 as KGHSH and CDR2 as LQKENI. The CDR3 loop is CASSPAGSSGTEAFF. CDR3 nucleotide sequence: TGTGCCAGCTCACCTGCCGGGTCCTCGGGCACTGAAGCTTTCTTT.

The chain joins TRBV7-9 to TRBJ1-1; D ambiguous. The CDR3 length is 13 residues. V was trimmed by 1 base and J by 5 bases, leaving 8 bases between them. Germline V lookup: CDR1 SEHNR, CDR2 FQNEAQ (reference sequence). The CDR3 DNA reads as TGTGCCAGCAGCTTAGAAAGGAGAACTGAAGCTTTCTTT. Protein sequence: CASSLERRTEAFF.

The genes are TRBV10-2 and TRBJ2-6; weak D call: TRBD2 (6 bases). Germline V CDR1 and CDR2: WSHSY, SAAADI. The CDR3 consists of 15 residues. V was shortened by 4 bases and J by 4 bases, with 11 bases between the two germline ends. Written as DNA, the CDR3 is TGCGCCAGCAGTGTGGGGGGTAGCGGGGCCAACGTCCTGACTTTC. Translation gives CASSVGGSGANVLTF.

The chain is built from TRBV7-9 and TRBJ1-1, with D maybe TRBD1 (6 bases). The CDR3 covers 15 residues. V dropped 1 base and J dropped 2 bases, with 11 bases sitting between them. Germline V gives CDR1 SEHNR, CDR2 FQNEAQ (reference sequence). Written as DNA, the CDR3 is TGTGCCAGCAGCTTAGAACAGGGACGTAACACTGAAGCTTTCTTT. Its translation: CASSLEQGRNTEAFF.

The V gene is TRBV14, the J gene TRBJ1-6; no clear D. CDR1 and CDR2 from the germline V gene are SGHDN and FVKESK. This CDR3 contains 13 residues. V was trimmed by 1 base and J by 10 bases, leaving 8 bases between them. In DNA form, the CDR3 reads TGTGCCAGCAGCCAAGTAATGGGCTCACCCCTCCACTTT. This sequence encodes CASSQVMGSPLHF.

The chain links TRBV2 to TRBJ2-1; 11 bases are a match to TRBD2. Germline CDR1 is SNHLY and CDR2 is FYNNEI. The CDR3 consists of 17 residues. The V gene end was trimmed by 9 bases and the J gene end by 7 bases; junction bases not matched to a gene: 17. This chain's CDR3 is CASKWASGGPSWNEQFF. CDR3 DNA sequence: TGTGCCAGTAAGTGGGCTAGCGGGGGGCCCTCCTGGAATGAGCAGTTCTTC.

The chain employs TRBV6-5 and TRBJ2-7; TRBD1 is a possible D gene (5 bases). Per the germline V gene, CDR1 is MNHEY and CDR2 is SVGAGI. V lost 6 bases and J 2 bases, leaving 8 bases between the germline ends. This CDR3 comprises 12 residues. For the CDR3, the DNA is TGTGCCAGCAGCAGGGTCCCCTACGAGCAGTACTTC. The encoded protein is CASSRVPYEQYF.